The 2 T cell receptor beta chains below all came from one sample that was sequenced in a study of blood T cell repertoires in COVID-19. Clones were sequenced by immunoSEQ multiplex PCR, and TCRdb holds only the in-frame ones, with some missing. This sample has 210,000 or so clones; 80% to 90% occur once, and the top ten carry less than 11%. The specimen sequenced was peripheral blood. These receptors all come from a woman of 80 years or more with acute or convalescent COVID-19.

This clone was counted a few times. The chain has TRBV5-3 and TRBJ1-6, with TRBD1 matching over 9 bases. TRBV5-3 is annotated as an ORF whose role is uncertain. Losses at the gene ends were 4 bases for V and 14 bases for J; bases not matched to a gene: 10. The CDR3 loop spans 14 amino acids. CDR3 nucleotides: TGTGCCAGAAGCAGGGGGACAGGGAGGGCGACCCTCCACTTT. Translated: CARSRGTGRATLHF.

For the CDR3, the DNA is TGTGCCAGCAGCCAAGGCGAAGGGGACTATGGCTACACCTTC. Encoded protein: CASSQGEGDYGYTF. The V gene is TRBV14, the J gene TRBJ1-2; possible D gene TRBD1, 5 bases. Trimming pared 1 base from V and 3 bases from J, leaving 9 bases between. The CDR3 length is 14 residues. Per the germline V gene, CDR1 is SGHDN and CDR2 is FVKESK. Full variable domain (missing parts from reference TRBV14 and TRBJ1-2): EAGVTQFPSHSVIEKGQTVTLRCDPISGHDNLYWYRRVMGKEIKFLLHFVKESKQDESGMPNNRFLAERTGGTYSTLKVQPAELEDSGVYFCASSQGEGDYGYTFGSGTRLTVV.